This T cell receptor (beta chain) was recorded in a study of T-cell reconstitution after alpha-beta-depleted transplantation in children. J was trimmed by 1 base and V by 3 bases; bases with no gene match: 9. CDR3 length: 15 residues. The germline V gene encodes CDR1 DFQATT and CDR2 SNEGSKA (reference sequence). Concerning this clonotype: Its antigen remains unknown.

Study-wide results and caveats: Newly produced T cells mostly accounted for T-cell counts and diversity one year post-transplant. Two months or so post-transplant, alpha-beta T cells reportedly derived from several hundred expanded graft clones. Surviving thymic progenitors and recipient T cells were the source of high TCRbeta diversity at day 60 in some patients.

The library targeted TCRbeta and was prepared with unique molecular identifiers. Each CDR3 protein gets one entry after TCRdb re-called the PCR reads with MiXCR. Among about 120,000 distinct CDR3 sequences listed, under 30% were seen once. The chain recombines TRBV20-1 with TRBJ2-7; 7 bases line up with TRBD2. The material sequenced was PBMCs, mostly from graft donor cells, taken 180 days after TCRalphabeta/CD19-depleted stem cell transplant. This TCR was recovered from a male patient aged 2-9 years who had a stem cell transplant for chronic granulomatous disease, so the T cells may come from the graft donor. The DNA of the CDR3 is TGCAGTGCTAGGGGCCACAGCGGGGTTTCCTACGAGCAGTACTTC. Amino acids: CSARGHSGVSYEQYF.